The 9 T cell receptor beta chains in this list originate from one sample, sequenced in a study of a mutant IDH1 vaccine in newly diagnosed glioma. Repertoires were generated with immunoSEQ multiplex PCR, while TCRdb's copy carries only in-frame clones and drops some. The table includes about 40,000 clones, under 80% detected once. Time point meaning: week 23, last vaccination. It was 300 ug of mutant IDH1 20-mer peptide that made up each vaccine dose, given with topical imiquimod. For these TCRs, the target antigens are not known. This specimen was PBMCs, taken from a glioma patient whose treatment included an IDH1 peptide vaccine. The receptors derive from a man aged 50 to 60 with glioma.

The V and J genes are TRBV19 and TRBJ1-5; D not resolved. V was clipped by 3 bases and J by 9 bases, with 12 bases between them. Germline V gives CDR1 LNHDA, CDR2 SQIVND (reference sequence). CDR3 size: 13 residues. The CDR3 reads CASSIGVPGPQHF. Written as DNA, the CDR3 is TGTGCCAGTAGTATCGGGGTCCCAGGGCCCCAGCATTTT.

The rearrangement links TRBV5-1 to TRBJ1-1; D unclear. This CDR3 spans 15 amino acids. V dropped 4 bases and J dropped 0 bases, with 13 bases sitting between them. Germline loops: CDR1 SGHRS, CDR2 YFSETQ. CDR3 nucleotide sequence: TGCGCCAGCAGCACCGATAACCTCCTGAACACTGAAGCTTTCTTT. Translation: CASSTDNLLNTEAFF.

V usage is TRBV19 and J usage is TRBJ2-7, with 14 bases identical to TRBD2. Per the germline V gene, CDR1 is LNHDA and CDR2 is SQIVND (reference sequence). J gave up 7 bases and V 8 bases, and 1 base lay outside the gene matches. The CDR3 is made up of 12 amino acids. This chain's CDR3 is CASGTSGGEQYF. The DNA of the CDR3 is TGTGCCAGTGGGACTAGCGGGGGTGAGCAGTACTTC.

CDR3 protein: CSAGSYEQYF. The CDR3 DNA sequence: TGCAGTGCTGGAAGTTACGAGCAGTACTTC. The rearrangement uses TRBV20-1 and TRBJ2-7, with D uncertain. CDR3 length: 10 amino acids. The germline CDR1 and CDR2 sequences are DFQATT and SNEGSKA (reference sequence). Trimming took 5 bases from V and 4 from J, leaving 6 bases between them.

The J gene is TRBJ2-7, the V gene TRBV9; possibly TRBD1 for D (6 bases). Germline V gives CDR1 SGDLS, CDR2 YYNGEE. The length of the CDR3 is 14 residues. Trimming shortened V by 0 bases and J by 6 bases, and 13 bases separated the two germline ends. CDR3 sequence reads: CASSVGQGIREQYF. CDR3 nucleotides: TGTGCCAGCAGCGTAGGGCAGGGGATTCGCGAGCAGTACTTC. The full variable domain, in which reference TRBV9 and TRBJ2-7 provide the parts outside the CDR3, is DSGVTQTPKHLITATGQRVTLRCSPRSGDLSVYWYQQSLDQGLQFLIQYYNGEERAKGNILERFSAQQFPDLHSELNLSSLELGDSALYFCASSVGQGIREQYFGPGTRLTVT.

The gene calls are TRBV5-4 and TRBJ1-4; 10 nucleotides agree with TRBD1. J gave up 6 bases and V 2 bases, and 1 base lay outside the gene matches. There are 14 residues in the CDR3. Germline V CDR1 and CDR2: SGHNT, YYREEE (reference sequence). The CDR3 DNA is TGTGCCAGCAGCTTAGGGACAGGGGATGAAAAACTGTTTTTT. Translated: CASSLGTGDEKLFF.

This clone was recorded once. The genes are TRBV2 and TRBJ2-1; 11 nucleotides align to TRBD1. Trimming at V came to 3 bases and at J to 9 bases, leaving 4 bases not matched to a gene. Germline V gene data show CDR1 as SNHLY and CDR2 as FYNNEI. CDR3 length: 14 amino acids. CDR3 coding DNA: TGTGCCAGCAGTGAGGGACAGGGGGGTTCTGAGCAGTTCTTC. This sequence encodes CASSEGQGGSEQFF.

The chain combines TRBV29-1 with TRBJ2-7; D ambiguous. Germline V gene lookup returns CDR1 SQVTM and CDR2 ANQGSEA. This CDR3 has 11 amino acids. Deletions cut 4 bases from V and 2 bases from J, with 6 bases between. The CDR3 loop reads CSVGGTYEQYF. The DNA of the CDR3 is TGCAGCGTTGGAGGCACCTACGAGCAGTACTTC.

V and J are TRBV5-1 and TRBJ2-5; TRBD2 matches at 14 bases. CDR1 is SGHRS and CDR2 is YFSETQ in the germline V gene. Trimming cost V 4 bases and J 8 bases; bases outside gene matches: 7. The CDR3 consists of 15 residues. CDR3 amino acids: CASSAGTSGGRTQYF. The DNA of the CDR3 is TGCGCCAGCAGCGCCGGGACTAGCGGGGGCCGAACCCAGTACTTC.